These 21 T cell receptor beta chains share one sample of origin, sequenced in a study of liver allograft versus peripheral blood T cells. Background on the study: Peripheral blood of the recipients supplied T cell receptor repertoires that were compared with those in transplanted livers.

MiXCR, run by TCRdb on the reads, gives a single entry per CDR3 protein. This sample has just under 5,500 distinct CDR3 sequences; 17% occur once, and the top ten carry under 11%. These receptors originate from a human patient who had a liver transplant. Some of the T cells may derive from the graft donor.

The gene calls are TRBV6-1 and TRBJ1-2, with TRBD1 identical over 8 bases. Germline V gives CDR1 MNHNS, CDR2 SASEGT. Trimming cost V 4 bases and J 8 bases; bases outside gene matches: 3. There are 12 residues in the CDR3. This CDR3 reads CASSARTGGYTF. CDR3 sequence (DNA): TGTGCCAGCAGTGCCAGGACAGGGGGCTACACCTTC.

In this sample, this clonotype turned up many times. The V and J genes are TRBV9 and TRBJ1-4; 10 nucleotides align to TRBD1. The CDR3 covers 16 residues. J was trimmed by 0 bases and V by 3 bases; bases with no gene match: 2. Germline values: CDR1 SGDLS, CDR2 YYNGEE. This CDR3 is CASSEGQGTTNEKLFF. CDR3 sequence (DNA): TGTGCCAGCAGCGAGGGACAGGGGACAACTAATGAAAAACTGTTTTTT.

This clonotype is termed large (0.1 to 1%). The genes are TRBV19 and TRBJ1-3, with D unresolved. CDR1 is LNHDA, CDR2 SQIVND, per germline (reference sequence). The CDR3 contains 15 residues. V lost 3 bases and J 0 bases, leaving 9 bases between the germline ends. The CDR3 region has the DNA TGTGCCAGTAGTATTTCCGGGAACTCTGGAAACACCATATATTTT. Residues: CASSISGNSGNTIYF.

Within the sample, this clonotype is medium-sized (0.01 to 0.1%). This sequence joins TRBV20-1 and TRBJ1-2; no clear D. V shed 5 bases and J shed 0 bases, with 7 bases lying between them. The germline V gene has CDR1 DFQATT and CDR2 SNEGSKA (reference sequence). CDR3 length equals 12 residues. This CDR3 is CSAGNANYGYTF. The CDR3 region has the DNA TGCAGTGCTGGGAATGCTAACTATGGCTACACCTTC.

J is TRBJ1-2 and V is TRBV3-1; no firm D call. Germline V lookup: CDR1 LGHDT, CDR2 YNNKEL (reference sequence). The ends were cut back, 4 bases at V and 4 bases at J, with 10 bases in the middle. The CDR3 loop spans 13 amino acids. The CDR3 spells CASSPFSRYGYTF. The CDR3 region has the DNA TGTGCCAGCAGCCCCTTTAGTCGCTATGGCTACACCTTC. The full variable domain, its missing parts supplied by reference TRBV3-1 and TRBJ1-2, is DTAVSQTPKYLVTQMGNDKSIKCEQNLGHDTMYWYKQDSKKFLKIMFSYNNKELIINETVPNRFSPKSPDKAHLNLHINSLELGDSAVYFCASSPFSRYGYTFGSGTRLTVV.

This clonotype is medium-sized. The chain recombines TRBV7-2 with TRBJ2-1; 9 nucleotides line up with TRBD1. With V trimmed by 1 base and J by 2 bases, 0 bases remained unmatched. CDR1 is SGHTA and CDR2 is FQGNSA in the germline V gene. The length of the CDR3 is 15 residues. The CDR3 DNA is TGTGCCAGCAGCTTAGACAGGGGGCCCTACAATGAGCAGTTCTTC. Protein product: CASSLDRGPYNEQFF.

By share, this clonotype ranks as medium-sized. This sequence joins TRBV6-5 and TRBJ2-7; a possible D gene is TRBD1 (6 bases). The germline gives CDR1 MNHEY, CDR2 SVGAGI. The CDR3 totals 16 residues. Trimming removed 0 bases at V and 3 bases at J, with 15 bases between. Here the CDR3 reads CASSYSRWGRGYEQYF. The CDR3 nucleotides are TGTGCCAGCAGTTACTCGAGGTGGGGCAGGGGCTACGAGCAGTACTTC.

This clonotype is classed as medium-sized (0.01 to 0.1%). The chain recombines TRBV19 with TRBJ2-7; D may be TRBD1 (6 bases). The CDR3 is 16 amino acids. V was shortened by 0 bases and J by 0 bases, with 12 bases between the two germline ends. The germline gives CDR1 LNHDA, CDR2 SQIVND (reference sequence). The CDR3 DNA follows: TGTGCCAGTAGTATAGACCTCGGGACATACTCCTACGAGCAGTACTTC. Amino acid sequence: CASSIDLGTYSYEQYF.

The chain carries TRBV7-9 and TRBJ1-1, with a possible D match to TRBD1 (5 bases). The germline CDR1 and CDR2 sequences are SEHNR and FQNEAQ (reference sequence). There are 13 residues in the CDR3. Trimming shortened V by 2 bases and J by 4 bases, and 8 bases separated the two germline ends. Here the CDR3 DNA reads TGTGCCAGCAGCTTATCTGGGGGCACTGAAGCTTTCTTT. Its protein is CASSLSGGTEAFF. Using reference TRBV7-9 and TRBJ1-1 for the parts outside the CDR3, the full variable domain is DTGVSQNPRHKITKRGQNVTFRCDPISEHNRLYWYRQTLGQGPEFLTYFQNEAQLEKSRLLSDRFSAERPKGSFSTLEIQRTEQGDSAMYLCASSLSGGTEAFFGQGTRLTVV.

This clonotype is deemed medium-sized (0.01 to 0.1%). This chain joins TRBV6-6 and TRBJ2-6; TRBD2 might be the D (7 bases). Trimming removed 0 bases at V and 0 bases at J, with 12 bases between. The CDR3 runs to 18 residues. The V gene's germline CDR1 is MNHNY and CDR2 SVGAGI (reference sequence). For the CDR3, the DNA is TGTGCCAGCAGTTACTCTTGGGGGGGCGGCTCTGGGGCCAACGTCCTGACTTTC. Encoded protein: CASSYSWGGGSGANVLTF.

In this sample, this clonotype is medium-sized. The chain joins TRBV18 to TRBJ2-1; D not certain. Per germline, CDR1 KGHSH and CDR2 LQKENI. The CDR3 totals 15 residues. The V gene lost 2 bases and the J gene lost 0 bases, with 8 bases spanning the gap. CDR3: CASSPGVPSYNEQFF. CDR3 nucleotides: TGTGCCAGCTCACCAGGGGTGCCCTCCTACAATGAGCAGTTCTTC.

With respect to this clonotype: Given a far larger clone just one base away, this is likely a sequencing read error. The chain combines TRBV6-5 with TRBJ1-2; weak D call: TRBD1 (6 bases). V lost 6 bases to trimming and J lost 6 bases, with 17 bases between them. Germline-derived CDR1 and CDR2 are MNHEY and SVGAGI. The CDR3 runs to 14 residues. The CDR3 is CASSPSDRPDGYTF. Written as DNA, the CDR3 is TGTGCCAGCAGCCCCTCCGACAGGCCGGATGGCTACACCTTC.

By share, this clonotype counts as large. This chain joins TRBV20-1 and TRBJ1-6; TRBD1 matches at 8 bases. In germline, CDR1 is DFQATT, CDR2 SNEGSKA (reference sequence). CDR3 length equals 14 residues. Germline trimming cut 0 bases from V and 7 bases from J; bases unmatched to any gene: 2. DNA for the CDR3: TGCAGTGCTAGAGAAGACAGGGGCAATTCACCCCTCCACTTT. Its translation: CSAREDRGNSPLHF.

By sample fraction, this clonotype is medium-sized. CDR3 in DNA: TGTGCCAGTAGTATTAAGTACAATGAGCAGTTCTTC. Translated: CASSIKYNEQFF. The V and J genes are TRBV19 and TRBJ2-1; D call uncertain. CDR3 size: 12 residues. Germline lookup yields CDR1 LNHDA and CDR2 SQIVND (reference sequence). Deletions cut 3 bases from V and 4 bases from J, with 4 bases between.

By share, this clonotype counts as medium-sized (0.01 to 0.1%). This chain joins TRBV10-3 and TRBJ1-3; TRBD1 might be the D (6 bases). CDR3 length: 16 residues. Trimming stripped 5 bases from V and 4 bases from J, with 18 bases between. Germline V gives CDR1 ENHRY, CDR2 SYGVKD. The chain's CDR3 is CAISQQSGAGGNTIYF. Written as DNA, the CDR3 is TGTGCCATCAGTCAGCAGTCGGGGGCAGGAGGAAACACCATATATTTT.

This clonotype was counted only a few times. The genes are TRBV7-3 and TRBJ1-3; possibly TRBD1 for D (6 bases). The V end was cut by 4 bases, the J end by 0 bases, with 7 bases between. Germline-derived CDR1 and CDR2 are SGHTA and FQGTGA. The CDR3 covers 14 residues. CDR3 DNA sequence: TGTGCCAGCAGCTCACAGGGCTCTGGAAACACCATATATTTT. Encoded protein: CASSSQGSGNTIYF.

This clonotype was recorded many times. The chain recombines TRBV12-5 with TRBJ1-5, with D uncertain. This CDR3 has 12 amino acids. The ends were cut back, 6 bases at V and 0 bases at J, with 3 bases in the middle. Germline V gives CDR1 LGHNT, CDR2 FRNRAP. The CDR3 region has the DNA TGTGCTAGTGGGTATAGCAATCAGCCCCAGCATTTT. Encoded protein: CASGYSNQPQHF.

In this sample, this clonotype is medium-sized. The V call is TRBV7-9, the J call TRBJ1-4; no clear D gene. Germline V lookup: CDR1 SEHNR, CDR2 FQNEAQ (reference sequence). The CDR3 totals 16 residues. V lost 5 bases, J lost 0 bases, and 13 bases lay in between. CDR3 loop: CASSLAVYATNEKLFF. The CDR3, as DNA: TGTGCCAGCAGCCTCGCCGTTTACGCAACTAATGAAAAACTGTTTTTT.

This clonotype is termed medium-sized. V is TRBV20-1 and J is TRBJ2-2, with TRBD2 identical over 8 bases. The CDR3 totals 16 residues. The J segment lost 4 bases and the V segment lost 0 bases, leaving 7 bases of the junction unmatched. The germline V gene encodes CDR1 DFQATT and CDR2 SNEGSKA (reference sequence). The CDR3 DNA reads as TGCAGTGCTAGAGATCCCCGGCGGGGGGTCACCGGGGAGCTGTTTTTT. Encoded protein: CSARDPRRGVTGELFF.

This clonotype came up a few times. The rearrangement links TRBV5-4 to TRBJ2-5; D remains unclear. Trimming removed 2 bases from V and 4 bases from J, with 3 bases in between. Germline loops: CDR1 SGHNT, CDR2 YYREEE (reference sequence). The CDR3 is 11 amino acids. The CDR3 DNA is TGTGCCAGCAGCTTTTCAGAGACCCAGTACTTC. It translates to CASSFSETQYF.

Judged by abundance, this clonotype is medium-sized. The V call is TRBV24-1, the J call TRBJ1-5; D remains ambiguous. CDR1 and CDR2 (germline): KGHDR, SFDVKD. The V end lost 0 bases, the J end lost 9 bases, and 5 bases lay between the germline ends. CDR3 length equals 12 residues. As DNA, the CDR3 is TGTGCCACCAGTGATTTGAAGGGGCCCCAGCATTTT. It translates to CATSDLKGPQHF.